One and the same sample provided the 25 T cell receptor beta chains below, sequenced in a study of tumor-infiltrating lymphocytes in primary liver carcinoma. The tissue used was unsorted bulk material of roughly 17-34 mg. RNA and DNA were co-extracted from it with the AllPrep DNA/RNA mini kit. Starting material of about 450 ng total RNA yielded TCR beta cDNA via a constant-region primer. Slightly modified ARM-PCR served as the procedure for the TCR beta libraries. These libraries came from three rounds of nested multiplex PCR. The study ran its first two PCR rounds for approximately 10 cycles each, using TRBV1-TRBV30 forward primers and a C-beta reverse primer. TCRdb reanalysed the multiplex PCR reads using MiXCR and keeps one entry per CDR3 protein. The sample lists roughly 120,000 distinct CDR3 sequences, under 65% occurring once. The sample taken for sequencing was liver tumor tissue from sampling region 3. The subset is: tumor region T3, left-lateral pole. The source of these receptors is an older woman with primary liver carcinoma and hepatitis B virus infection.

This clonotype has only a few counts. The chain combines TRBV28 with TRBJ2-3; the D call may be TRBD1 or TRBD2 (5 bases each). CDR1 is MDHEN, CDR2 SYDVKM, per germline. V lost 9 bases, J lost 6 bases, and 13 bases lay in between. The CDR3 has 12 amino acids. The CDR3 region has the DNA TGTGCCAGTCGGGACCCCCACGATACGCAGTATTTT. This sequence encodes CASRDPHDTQYF.

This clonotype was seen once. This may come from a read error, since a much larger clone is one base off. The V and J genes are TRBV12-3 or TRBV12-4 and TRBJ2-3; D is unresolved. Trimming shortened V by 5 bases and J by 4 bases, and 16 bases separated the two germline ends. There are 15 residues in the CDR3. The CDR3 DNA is TGTGCCAGCAGTCACTCGCTCCTGATTTCAGATACGCAGTATTTT. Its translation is CASSHSLLISDTQYF.

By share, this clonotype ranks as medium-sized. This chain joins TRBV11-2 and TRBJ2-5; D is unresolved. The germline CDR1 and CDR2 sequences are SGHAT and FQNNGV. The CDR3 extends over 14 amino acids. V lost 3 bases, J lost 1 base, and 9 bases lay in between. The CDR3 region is CASSFVGTQETQYF. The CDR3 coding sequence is TGTGCCAGCAGCTTTGTTGGTACCCAAGAGACCCAGTACTTC.

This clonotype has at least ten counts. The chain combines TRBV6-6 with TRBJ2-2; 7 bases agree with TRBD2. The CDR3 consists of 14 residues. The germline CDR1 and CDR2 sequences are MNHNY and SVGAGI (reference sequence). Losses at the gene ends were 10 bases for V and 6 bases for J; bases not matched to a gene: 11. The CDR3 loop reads CATQPGGPPGELFF. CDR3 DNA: TGTGCCACCCAACCGGGGGGACCCCCCGGGGAGCTGTTTTTT.

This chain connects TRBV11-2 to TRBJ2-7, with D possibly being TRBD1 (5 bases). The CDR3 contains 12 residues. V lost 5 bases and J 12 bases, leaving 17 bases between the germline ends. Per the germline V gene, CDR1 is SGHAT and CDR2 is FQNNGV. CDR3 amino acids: CASSQLEQALYF. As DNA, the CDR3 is TGTGCCAGCAGCCAACTCGAACAGGCGCTGTACTTC.

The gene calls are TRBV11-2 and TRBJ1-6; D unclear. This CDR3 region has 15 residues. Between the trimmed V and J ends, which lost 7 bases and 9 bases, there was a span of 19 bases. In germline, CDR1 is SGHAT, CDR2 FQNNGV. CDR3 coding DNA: TGTGCCAGCAACTCCACCCGGGGTGTGGGTTCACCCCTCCACTTT. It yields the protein CASNSTRGVGSPLHF.

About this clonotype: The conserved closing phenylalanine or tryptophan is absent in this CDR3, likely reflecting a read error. CDR3 DNA: TGTGCCAGCATCTTCTTTCGGGATGAAAAACTGTTTTCT. It is translated as CASIFFRDEKLFS. The chain couples TRBV11-2 to TRBJ1-4, with D unclear. V was trimmed by 7 bases and J by 6 bases, leaving 12 bases between them. Germline CDR1 SGHAT, CDR2 FQNNGV. The CDR3 has 13 amino acids.

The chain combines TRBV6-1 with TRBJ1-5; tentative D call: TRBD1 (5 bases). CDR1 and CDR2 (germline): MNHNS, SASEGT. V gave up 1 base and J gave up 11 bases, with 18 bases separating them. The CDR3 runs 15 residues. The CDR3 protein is CASSEGDPEGQSQHF. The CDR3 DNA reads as TGTGCCAGCAGTGAAGGGGACCCCGAGGGCCAGTCCCAGCATTTT.

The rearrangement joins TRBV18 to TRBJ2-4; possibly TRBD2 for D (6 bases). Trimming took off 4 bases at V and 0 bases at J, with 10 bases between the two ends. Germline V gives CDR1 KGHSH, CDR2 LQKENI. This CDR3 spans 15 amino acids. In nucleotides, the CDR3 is TGTGCCAGCTCACAACCGGGACTAGCCAAAAACATTCAGTACTTC. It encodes CASSQPGLAKNIQYF.

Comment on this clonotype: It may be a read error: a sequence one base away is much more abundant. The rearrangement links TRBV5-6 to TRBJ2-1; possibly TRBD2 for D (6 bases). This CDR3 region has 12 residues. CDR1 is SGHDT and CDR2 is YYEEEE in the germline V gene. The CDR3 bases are TGTGTCAGCAGCGCGGGGTTGCTTGAGCAGTTCTTC. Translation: CVSSAGLLEQFF.

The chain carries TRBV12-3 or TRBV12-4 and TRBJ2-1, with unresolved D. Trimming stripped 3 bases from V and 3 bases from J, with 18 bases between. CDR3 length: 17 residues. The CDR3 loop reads CASSLPPTWVFYNEQFF. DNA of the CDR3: TGTGCCAGCAGTTTGCCCCCAACATGGGTTTTCTACAATGAGCAGTTCTTC.

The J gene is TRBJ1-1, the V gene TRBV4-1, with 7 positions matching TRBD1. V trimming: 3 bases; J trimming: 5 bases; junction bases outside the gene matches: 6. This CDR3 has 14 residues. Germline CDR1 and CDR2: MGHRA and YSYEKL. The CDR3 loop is CASSQRQGGTEAFF. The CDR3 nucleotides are TGCGCCAGCAGCCAGCGACAGGGAGGAACTGAAGCTTTCTTT.

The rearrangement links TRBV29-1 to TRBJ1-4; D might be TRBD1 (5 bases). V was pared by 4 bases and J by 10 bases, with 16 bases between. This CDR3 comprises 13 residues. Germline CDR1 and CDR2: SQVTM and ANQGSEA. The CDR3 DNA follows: TGCAGCGTTGGCTCAAGGGGAGATGGAAAACTGTTTTTT. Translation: CSVGSRGDGKLFF.

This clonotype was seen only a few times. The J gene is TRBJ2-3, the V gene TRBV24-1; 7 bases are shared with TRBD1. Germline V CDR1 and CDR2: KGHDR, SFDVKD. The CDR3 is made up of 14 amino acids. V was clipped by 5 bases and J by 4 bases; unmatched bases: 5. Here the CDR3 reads CATSAATGADTQYF. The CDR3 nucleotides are TGTGCCACCAGTGCCGCAACAGGGGCAGATACGCAGTATTTT.

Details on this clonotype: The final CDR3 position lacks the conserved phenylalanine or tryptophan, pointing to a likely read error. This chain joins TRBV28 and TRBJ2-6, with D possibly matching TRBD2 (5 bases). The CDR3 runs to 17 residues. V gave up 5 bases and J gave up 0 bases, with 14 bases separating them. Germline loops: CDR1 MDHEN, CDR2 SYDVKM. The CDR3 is CASSPVRAHSGANVLTL. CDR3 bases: TGTGCCAGCAGTCCCGTGAGGGCTCACTCTGGGGCCAACGTCCTGACTCTC.

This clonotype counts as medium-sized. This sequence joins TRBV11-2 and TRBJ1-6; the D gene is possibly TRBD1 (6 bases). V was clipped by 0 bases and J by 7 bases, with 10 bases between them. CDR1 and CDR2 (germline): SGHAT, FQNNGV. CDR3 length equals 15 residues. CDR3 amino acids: CASSLDPGANSPLHF. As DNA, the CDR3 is TGTGCCAGCAGCTTAGACCCGGGGGCCAATTCACCCCTCCACTTT.

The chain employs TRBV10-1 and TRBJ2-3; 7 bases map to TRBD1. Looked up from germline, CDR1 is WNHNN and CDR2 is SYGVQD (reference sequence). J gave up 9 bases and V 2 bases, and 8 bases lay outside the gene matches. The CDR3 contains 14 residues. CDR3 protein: CASSETGAGDTQYF. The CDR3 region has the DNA TGCGCCAGCAGTGAGACAGGGGCAGGAGACACGCAGTATTTT.

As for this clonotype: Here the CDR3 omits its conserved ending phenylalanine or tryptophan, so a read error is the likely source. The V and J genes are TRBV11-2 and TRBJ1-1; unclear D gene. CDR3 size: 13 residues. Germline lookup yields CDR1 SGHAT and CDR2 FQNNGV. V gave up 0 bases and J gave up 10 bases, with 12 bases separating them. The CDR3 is CASSLERRRRAFL. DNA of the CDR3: TGTGCCAGCAGCTTAGAGCGGAGGCGGCGAGCTTTCCTT.

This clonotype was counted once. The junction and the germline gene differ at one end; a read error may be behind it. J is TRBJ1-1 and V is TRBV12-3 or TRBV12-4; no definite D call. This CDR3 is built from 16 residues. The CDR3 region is CASSLLLGVGYTEAIF. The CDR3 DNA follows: TGTGCCAGCAGTTTATTGTTGGGAGTGGGGTACACTGAAGCTATCTTT.

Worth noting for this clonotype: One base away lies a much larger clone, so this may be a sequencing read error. CDR3 nucleotide sequence: TGTGCCAGCGGTTCCCCGGGACAGGGGACCTACGAGCAGTACTTC. It yields the protein CASGSPGQGTYEQYF. The chain combines TRBV6-5 with TRBJ2-7, with TRBD1 matching over 10 bases. The germline V gene has CDR1 MNHEY and CDR2 SVGAGI. J was trimmed by 2 bases and V by 8 bases; bases with no gene match: 9. CDR3 size: 15 residues.

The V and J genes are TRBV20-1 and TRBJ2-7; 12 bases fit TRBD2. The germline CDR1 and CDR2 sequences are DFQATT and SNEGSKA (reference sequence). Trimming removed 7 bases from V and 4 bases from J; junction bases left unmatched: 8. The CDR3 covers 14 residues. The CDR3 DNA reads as TGCAGTGTTCACCGACTAGCGGGAGCTTACGAGCAGTACTTC. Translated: CSVHRLAGAYEQYF.

The CDR3 region has the DNA TGTGCCTGGTGTGATAGCGGGACGATCACAGATACGCAGTATTTT. This encodes CAWCDSGTITDTQYF. The chain combines TRBV30 with TRBJ2-3; 8 bases are a match to TRBD2. After removal of 5 bases from V and 2 bases from J, the junction contained 9 bases not matched to a gene. Per germline, CDR1 GTSNPN and CDR2 SVGIG (reference sequence). The CDR3 spans 15 residues. The variable domain in full, completed from reference TRBV30 and TRBJ2-3, reads SQTIHQWPATLVQPVGSPLSLECTVEGTSNPNLYWYRQAAGRGLQLLFYSVGIGQISSEVPQNLSASRPQDRQFILSSKKLLLSDSGFYLCAWCDSGTITDTQYFGPGTRLTVL.

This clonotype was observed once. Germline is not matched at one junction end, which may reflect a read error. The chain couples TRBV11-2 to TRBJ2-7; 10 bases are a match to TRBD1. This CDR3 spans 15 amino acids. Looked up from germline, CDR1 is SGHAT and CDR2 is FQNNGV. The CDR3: CTSSPATGGAHEQYF. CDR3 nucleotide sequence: TGTACCAGCAGCCCAGCGACAGGGGGCGCCCACGAGCAGTACTTC.

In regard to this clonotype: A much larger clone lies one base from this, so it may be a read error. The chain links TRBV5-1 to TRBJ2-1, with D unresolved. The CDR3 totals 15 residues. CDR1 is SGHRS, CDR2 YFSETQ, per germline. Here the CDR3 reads CGSSLGGFSYNEQFF. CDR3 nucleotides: TGCGGCAGCAGCTTGGGCGGTTTCTCCTACAATGAGCAGTTCTTC.

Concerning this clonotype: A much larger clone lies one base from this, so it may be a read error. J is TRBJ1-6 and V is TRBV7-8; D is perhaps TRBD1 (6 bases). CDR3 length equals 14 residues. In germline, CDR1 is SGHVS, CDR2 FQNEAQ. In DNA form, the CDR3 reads TGTACCAGCAGCTTTACTAGGGGGGATTCACCCCTCCACTTT. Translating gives CTSSFTRGDSPLHF.